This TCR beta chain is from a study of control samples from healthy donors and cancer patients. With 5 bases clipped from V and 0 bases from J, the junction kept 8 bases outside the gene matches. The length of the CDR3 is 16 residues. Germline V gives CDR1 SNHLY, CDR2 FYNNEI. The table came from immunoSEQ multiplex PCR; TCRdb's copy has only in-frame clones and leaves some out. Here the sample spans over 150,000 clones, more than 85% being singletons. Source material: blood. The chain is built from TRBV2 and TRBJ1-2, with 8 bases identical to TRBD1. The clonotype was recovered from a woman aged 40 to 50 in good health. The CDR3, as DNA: TGTGCCAGCAGTAGGACAGGGTCCTTCGCTAACTATGGCTACACCTTC. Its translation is CASSRTGSFANYGYTF.